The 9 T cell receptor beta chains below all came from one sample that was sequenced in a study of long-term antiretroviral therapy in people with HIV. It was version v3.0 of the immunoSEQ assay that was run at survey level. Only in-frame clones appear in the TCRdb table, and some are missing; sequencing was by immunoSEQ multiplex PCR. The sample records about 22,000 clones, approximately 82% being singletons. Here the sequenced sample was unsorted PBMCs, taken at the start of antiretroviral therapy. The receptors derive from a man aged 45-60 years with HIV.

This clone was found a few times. CDR3 sequence: CASSPDVMNTEAFF. The CDR3 bases are TGTGCCAGCAGCCCTGACGTTATGAACACTGAAGCTTTCTTT. The gene calls are TRBV9 and TRBJ1-1; D remains unclear. Germline V gene data show CDR1 as SGDLS and CDR2 as YYNGEE. Trimming removed 4 bases at V and 0 bases at J, with 10 bases between. This CDR3 spans 14 amino acids.

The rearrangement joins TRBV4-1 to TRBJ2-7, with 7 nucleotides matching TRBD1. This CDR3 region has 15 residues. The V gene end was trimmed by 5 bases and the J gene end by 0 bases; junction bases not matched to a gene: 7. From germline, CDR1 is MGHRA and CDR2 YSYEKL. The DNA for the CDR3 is TGCGCCAGCAGCGCCCGGCAGGGGGTCTCCTACGAGCAGTACTTC. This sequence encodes CASSARQGVSYEQYF.

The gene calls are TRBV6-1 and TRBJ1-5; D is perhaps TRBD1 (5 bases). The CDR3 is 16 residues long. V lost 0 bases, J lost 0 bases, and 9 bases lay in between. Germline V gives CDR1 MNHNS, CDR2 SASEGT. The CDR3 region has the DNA TGTGCCAGCAGTGAAGCACGGGACTTTAGCAATCAGCCCCAGCATTTT. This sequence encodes CASSEARDFSNQPQHF.

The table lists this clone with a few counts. The CDR3 region has the DNA TGCGCCAGCAGCCAAGGAAGAGGGCCAGATACGCAGTATTTT. It yields the protein CASSQGRGPDTQYF. V usage is TRBV4-3 and J usage is TRBJ2-3; D might be TRBD2 (5 bases). The germline V gene has CDR1 LGHNA and CDR2 YSLEER. The CDR3 spans 14 residues. The V and J ends lost 1 base and 4 bases respectively, with 9 bases between them.

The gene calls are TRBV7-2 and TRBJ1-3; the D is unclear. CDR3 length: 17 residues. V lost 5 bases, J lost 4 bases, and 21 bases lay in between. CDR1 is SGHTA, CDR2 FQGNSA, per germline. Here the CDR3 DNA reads TGTGCCAGCAGCCCCCTTGGGCACGCGACGAGGGGAAACACCATATATTTT. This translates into CASSPLGHATRGNTIYF.

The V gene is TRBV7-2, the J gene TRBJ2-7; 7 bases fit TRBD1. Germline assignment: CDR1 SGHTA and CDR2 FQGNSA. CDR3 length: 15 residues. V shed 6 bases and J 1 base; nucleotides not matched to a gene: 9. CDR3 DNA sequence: TGTGCCAGCAGTCTAGGGGGCAGTTCTTCCTACGAGCAGTACTTC. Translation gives CASSLGGSSSYEQYF.

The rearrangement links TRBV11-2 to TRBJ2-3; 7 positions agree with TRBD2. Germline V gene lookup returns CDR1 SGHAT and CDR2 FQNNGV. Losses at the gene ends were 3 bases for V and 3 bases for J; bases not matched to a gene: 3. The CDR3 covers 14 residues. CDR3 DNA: TGTGCCAGCAGCTTGGGAGGGGAGACAGATACGCAGTATTTT. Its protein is CASSLGGETDTQYF.

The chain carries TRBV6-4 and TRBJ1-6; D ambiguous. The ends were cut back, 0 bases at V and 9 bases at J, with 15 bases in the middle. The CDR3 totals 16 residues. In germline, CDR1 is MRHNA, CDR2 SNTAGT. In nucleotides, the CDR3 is TGTGCCAGCAGTGACTCGGGAGGAGGCGCGGGTTCACCCCTCCACTTT. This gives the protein CASSDSGGGAGSPLHF.

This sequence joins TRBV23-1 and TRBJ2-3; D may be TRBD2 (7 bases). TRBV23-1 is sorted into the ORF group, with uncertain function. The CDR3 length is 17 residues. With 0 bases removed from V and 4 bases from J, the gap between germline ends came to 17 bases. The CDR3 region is CASSQSSWGGRSDTQYF. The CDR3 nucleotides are TGCGCCAGCAGTCAATCGTCCTGGGGGGGCAGATCAGATACGCAGTATTTT.